A single T cell receptor (beta chain) is shown here with its context. Its matching antigen is unknown. Treatment indicated: roughly 20 received Ad26.COV2.S at low or high dose, single or two shots; about 5 received placebo; per-sample allocation not given. Collection of the samples took place on day 63 after the first injection of vaccine or placebo. The vaccine delivered Wuhan-strain SARS-CoV-2 spike through an Ad26 vector. Data came from immunoSEQ multiplex PCR; TCRdb stores just in-frame clones and leaves some out. The sample carries a few hundred thousand clones, roughly 88% recorded once. The sample is drawn from a study of Ad26.COV2.S vaccination and SARS-CoV-2 variants. About the study: The authors gave Ad26.COV2.S intramuscularly, either once or twice 56 days apart.

The CDR3 length is 14 residues. Trimming left V 5 bases short and J 8 bases short, with 15 bases between. In germline, CDR1 is SGHTA, CDR2 FQGNSA. Findings of the study overall: TCR breadth and depth analyses may have underestimated total T cell responses. Post-vaccination spike-specific CD8+ and CD4+ T cell responses reportedly had substantial breadth.

The input for sequencing was peripheral blood, taken in a trial of Ad26.COV2.S vaccine versus placebo. The TCR comes from a person between 18 and 65 years old who received the Ad26.COV2.S COVID-19 vaccine or a placebo. The chain uses TRBV7-2 and TRBJ1-4; TRBD1 might be the D (6 bases). For the CDR3, the DNA is TGTGCCAGCAGCCACCAGGGGTCTCGGGAAAAACTGTTTTTT. Protein product: CASSHQGSREKLFF.